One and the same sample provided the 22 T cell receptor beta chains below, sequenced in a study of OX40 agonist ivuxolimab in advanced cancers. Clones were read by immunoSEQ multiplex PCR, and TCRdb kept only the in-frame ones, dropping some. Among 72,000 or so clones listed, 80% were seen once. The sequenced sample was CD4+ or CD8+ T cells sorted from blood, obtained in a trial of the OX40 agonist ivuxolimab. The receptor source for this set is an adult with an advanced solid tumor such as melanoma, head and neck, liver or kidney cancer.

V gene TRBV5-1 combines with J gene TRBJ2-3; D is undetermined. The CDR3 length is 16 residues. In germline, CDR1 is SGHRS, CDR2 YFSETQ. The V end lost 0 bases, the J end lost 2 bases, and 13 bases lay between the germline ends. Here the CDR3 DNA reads TGCGCCAGCAGCTTGGAGCGCCCGGCAGTCACAGATACGCAGTATTTT. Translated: CASSLERPAVTDTQYF.

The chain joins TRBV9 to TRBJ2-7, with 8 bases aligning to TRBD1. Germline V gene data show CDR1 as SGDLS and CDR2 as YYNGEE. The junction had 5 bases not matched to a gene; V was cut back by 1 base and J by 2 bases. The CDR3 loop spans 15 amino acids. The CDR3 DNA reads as TGTGCCAGCAGCGTATCTTTACAGGGGGCCTACGAGCAGTACTTC. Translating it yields CASSVSLQGAYEQYF.

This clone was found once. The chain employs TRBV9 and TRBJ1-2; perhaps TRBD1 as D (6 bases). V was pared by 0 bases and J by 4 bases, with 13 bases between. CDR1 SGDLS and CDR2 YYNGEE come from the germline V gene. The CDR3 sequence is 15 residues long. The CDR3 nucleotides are TGTGCCAGCAGCGTAGGGTCAGGGGAGGGCTATGGCTACACCTTC. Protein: CASSVGSGEGYGYTF.

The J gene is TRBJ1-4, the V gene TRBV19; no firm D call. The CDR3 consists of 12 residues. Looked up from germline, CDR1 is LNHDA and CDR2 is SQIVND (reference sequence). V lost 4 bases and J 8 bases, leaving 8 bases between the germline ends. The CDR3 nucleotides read TGTGCCAGTAGTAGGGGTAAAGAAAAACTGTTTTTT. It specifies CASSRGKEKLFF.

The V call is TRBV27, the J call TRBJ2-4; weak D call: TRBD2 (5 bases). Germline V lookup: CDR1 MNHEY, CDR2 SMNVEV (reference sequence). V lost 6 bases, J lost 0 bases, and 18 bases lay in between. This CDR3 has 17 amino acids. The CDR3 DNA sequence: TGTGCCAGCAGGACGCTAGCACTAGATCTAGCCAAAAACATTCAGTACTTC. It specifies CASRTLALDLAKNIQYF.

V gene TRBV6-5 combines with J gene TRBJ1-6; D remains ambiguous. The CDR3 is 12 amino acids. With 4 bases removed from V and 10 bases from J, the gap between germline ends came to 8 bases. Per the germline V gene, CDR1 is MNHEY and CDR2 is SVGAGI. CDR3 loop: CASSFGASPLHF. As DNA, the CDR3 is TGTGCCAGCAGTTTTGGAGCGTCACCCCTCCACTTT.

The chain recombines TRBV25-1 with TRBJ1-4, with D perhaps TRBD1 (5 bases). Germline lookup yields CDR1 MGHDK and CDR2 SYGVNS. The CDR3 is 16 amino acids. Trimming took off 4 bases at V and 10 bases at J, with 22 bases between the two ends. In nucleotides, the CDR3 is TGTGCCAGCAGTGGGCGAGTTGGGGGGTTAGGTGGAAAACTGTTTTTT. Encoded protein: CASSGRVGGLGGKLFF.

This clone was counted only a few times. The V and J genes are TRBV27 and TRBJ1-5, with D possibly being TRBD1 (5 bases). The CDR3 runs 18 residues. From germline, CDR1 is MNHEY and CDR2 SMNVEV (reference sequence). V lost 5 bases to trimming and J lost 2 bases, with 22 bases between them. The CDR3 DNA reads TGTGCCAGCAGTAGCCGGGACCTAGGCTTAGGTGGCAATCAGCCCCAGCATTTT. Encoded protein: CASSSRDLGLGGNQPQHF.

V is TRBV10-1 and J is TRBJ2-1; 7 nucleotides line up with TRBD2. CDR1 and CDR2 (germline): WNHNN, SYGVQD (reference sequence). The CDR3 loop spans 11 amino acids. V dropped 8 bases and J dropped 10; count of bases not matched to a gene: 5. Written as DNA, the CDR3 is TGCGCCAGCTCAGACGGGGGGGAGCAGTTCTTC. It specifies CASSDGGEQFF.

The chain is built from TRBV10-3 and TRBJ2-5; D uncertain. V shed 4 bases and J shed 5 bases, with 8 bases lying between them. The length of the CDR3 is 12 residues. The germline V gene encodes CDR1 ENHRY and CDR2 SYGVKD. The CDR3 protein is CAISAMAETQYF. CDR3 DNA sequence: TGTGCCATCAGTGCTATGGCGGAGACCCAGTACTTC.

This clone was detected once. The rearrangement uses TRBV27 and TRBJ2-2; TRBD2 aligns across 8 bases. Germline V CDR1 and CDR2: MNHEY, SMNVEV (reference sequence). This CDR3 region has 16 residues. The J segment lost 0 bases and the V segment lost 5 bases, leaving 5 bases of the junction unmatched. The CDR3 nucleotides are TGTGCCAGCAGTCCCCCGCGGGGGGCGAACACCGGGGAGCTGTTTTTT. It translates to CASSPPRGANTGELFF.

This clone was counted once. The CDR3 here is CASSLSPGTTEAFF. Here the CDR3 DNA reads TGCGCCAGCAGCTTGTCACCTGGGACCACTGAAGCTTTCTTT. The gene calls are TRBV5-1 and TRBJ1-1; TRBD1 might be the D (5 bases). CDR3 size: 14 residues. Germline values: CDR1 SGHRS, CDR2 YFSETQ. V lost 1 base and J lost 4, with 11 bases in between.

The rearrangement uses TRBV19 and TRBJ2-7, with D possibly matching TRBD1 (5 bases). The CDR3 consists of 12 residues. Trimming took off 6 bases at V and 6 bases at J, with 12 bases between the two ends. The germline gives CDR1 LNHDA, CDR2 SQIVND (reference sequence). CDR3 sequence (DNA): TGTGCCAGTAGCGCCGACAGAGGCGAGCAGTACTTC. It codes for CASSADRGEQYF.

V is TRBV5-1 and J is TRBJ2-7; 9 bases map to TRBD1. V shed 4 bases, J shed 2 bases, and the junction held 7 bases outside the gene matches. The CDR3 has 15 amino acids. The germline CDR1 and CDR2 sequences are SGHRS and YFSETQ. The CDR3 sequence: CASSPLGTGPYEQYF. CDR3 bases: TGCGCCAGCAGCCCTTTGGGGACAGGGCCCTACGAGCAGTACTTC.

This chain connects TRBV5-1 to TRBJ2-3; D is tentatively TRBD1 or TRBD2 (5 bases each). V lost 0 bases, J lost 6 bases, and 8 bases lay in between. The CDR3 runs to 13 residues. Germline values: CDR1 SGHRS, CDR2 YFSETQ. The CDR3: CASSLGWGDTQYF. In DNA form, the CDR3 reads TGCGCCAGCAGCTTGGGATGGGGGGATACGCAGTATTTT.

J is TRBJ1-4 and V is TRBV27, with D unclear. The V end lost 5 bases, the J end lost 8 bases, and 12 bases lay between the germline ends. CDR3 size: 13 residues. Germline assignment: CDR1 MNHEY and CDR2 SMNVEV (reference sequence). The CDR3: CASSPRVKEKLFF. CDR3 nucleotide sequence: TGTGCCAGCAGTCCCCGGGTCAAAGAAAAACTGTTTTTT.

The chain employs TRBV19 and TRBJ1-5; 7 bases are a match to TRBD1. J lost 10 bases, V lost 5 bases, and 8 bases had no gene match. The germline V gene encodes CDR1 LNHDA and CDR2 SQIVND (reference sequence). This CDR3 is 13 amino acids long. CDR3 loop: CASSGTGDSPQHF. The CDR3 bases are TGTGCCAGTAGTGGGACGGGGGACAGTCCCCAGCATTTT.

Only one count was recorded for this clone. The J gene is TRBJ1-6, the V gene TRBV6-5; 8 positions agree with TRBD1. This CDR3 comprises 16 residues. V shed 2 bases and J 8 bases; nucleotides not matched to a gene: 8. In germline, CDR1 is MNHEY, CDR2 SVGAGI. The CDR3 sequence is CASSYGRTGRDSPLHF. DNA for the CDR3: TGTGCCAGCAGTTACGGCAGGACAGGGAGAGATTCACCCCTCCACTTT.

The CDR3 loop reads CASSQGRGPYEQYF. CDR3 DNA sequence: TGTGCCAGTAGCCAGGGAAGAGGGCCCTACGAGCAGTACTTC. This chain connects TRBV19 to TRBJ2-7; either TRBD1 or TRBD2 may fit D (5 bases each). The V end was cut by 6 bases, the J end by 2 bases, with 14 bases between. CDR1 and CDR2 (germline): LNHDA, SQIVND (reference sequence). The CDR3 has 14 amino acids. The full variable domain, completed using reference TRBV19 and TRBJ2-7, is DGGITQSPKYLFRKEGQNVTLSCEQNLNHDAMYWYRQDPGQGLRLIYYSQIVNDFQKGDIAEGYSVSREKKESFPLTVTSAQKNPTAFYLCASSQGRGPYEQYFGPGTRLTVT.

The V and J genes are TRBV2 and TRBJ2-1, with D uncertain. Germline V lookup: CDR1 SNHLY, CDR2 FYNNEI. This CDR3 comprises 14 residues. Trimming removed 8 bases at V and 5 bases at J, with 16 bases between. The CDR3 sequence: CASCLDPVNNEQFF. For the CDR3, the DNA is TGTGCCAGCTGCTTGGACCCGGTCAACAATGAGCAGTTCTTC.

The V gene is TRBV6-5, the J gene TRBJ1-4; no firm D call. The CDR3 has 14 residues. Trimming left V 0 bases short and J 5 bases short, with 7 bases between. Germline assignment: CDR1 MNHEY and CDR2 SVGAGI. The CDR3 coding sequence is TGTGCCAGCAGTTACTCGAATCGGAATGAAAAACTGTTTTTT. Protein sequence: CASSYSNRNEKLFF.

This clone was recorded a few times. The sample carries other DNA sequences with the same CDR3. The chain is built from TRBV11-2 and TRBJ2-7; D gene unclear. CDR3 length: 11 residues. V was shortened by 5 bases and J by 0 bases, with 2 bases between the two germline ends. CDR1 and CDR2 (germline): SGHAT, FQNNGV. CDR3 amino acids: CASSPSYEQYF. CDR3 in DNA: TGTGCCAGCAGCCCCTCCTACGAGCAGTACTTC.